This T cell receptor (beta chain) derives from a study of T-cell memory formation after mild COVID-19. At the level of the study: TCR clustering was largely donor specific. Study findings and constraints: Whether second-wave clones peaking at day 37 were SARS-CoV-2 specific went unconfirmed.

MiXCR, run by TCRdb on the 5' RACE reads, gives a single entry per CDR3 protein. The sample includes 500,000 to 600,000 distinct CDR3 sequences, around 17% of them seen just once. Losses at the gene ends were 4 bases for V and 3 bases for J; bases not matched to a gene: 5. This CDR3 has 14 amino acids. The V gene's germline CDR1 is SGHKS and CDR2 YYEKEE (reference sequence). In its sample, this clonotype was seen a few times. The target antigen is unknown. The TCR was taken from an adult woman who had mild COVID-19 (a few samples of this study predate the infection). Cell type and time point are not known. The sample comprised PBMCs or a T cell subset sorted from them (not recorded which). V gene TRBV5-5 combines with J gene TRBJ2-5, with 8 nucleotides matching TRBD1. Here the CDR3 DNA reads TGTGCCAGCAGCCGGACAGGGAATAAAGAGACCCAGTACTTC. Translated: CASSRTGNKETQYF.